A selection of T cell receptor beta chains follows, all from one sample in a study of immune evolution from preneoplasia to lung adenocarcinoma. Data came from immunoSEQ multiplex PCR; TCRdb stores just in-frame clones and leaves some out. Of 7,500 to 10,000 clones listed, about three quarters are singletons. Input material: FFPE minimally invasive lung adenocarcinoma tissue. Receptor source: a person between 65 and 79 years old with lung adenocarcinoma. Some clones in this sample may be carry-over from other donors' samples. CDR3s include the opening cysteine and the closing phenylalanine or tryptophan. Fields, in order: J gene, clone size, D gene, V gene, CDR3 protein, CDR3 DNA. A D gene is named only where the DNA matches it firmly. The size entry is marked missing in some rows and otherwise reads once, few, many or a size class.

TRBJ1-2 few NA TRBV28 CASGSLRSYGYTF TGTGCCAGCGGATCCTTAAGGTCCTATGGCTACACCTTC
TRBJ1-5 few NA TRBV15 CATSRRQDQPQHF TGTGCCACCAGCAGACGACAGGATCAGCCCCAGCATTTT
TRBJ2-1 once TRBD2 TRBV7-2 CASSLGASGNNEQFF TGTGCCAGCAGCTTAGGGGCTAGCGGGAACAATGAGCAGTTCTTC
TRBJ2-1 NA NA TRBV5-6 CASSLGGSTEQFF TGTGCCAGCAGCTTAGGGGGGAGCACTGAGCAGTTCTTC
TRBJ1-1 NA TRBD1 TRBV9 CASSVTGADTEAFF TGTGCCAGCAGCGTCACAGGGGCGGACACTGAAGCTTTCTTT
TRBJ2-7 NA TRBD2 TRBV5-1 CASTFGGSDYEQYF TGCGCCAGCACATTCGGGGGGTCAGACTACGAGCAGTACTTC
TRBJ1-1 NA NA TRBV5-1 CASSLIQGGTEAFF TGCGCCAGCAGCTTGATACAGGGCGGCACTGAAGCTTTCTTT
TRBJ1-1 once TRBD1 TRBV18 CASSPLPLGTGQNTEAFF TGTGCCAGCTCACCACTTCCCTTGGGGACAGGGCAGAACACTGAAGCTTTCTTT
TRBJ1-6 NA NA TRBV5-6 CASSVDSVGDSPLHF TGTGCCAGCAGTGTGGACAGTGTCGGTGATTCACCCCTCCACTTT
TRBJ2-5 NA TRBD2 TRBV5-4 CASSFSGGETQYF TGTGCCAGCAGCTTTTCGGGGGGGGAGACCCAGTACTTC
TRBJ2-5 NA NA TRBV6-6 CASDAGETQYF TGTGCCAGTGACGCGGGAGAGACCCAGTACTTC
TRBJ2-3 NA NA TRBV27 CASSLNPGDTQYF TGTGCCAGCAGTTTAAACCCTGGGGATACGCAGTATTTT
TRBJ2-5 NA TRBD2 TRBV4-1 CASSQDRGGYSGGAQETQYF TGCGCCAGCAGCCAAGATCGGGGGGGATATAGCGGGGGAGCACAAGAGACCCAGTACTTC
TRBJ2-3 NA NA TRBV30 CALGGTQYF TGTGCCTTAGGAGGAACGCAGTATTTT
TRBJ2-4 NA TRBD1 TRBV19 CASKGTGINIQYF TGTGCCAGTAAAGGGACAGGGATAAACATTCAGTACTTC
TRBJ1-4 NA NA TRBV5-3 CARSLSFGTRRDEKLFF TGTGCCAGAAGCTTGAGTTTTGGGACAAGAAGGGATGAAAAACTGTTTTTT
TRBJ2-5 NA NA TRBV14 CASSQNSQETQYF TGTGCCAGCAGCCAAAACAGTCAAGAGACCCAGTACTTC
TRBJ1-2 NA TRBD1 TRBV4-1 CASSQDPGQANYGYTF TGCGCCAGCAGCCAAGACCCTGGACAGGCTAACTATGGCTACACCTTC
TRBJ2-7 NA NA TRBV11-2 CASSPSLQTYEQYF TGTGCCAGCAGCCCGAGCTTGCAAACCTACGAGCAGTACTTC
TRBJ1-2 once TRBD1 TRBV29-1 CSVTGTASGYTF TGCAGCGTGACCGGGACAGCGAGTGGCTACACCTTC
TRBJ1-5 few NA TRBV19 CASSPHGESNQPQHF TGTGCCAGTAGTCCACACGGTGAGAGCAATCAGCCCCAGCATTTT
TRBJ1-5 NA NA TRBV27 CASSFAGDSNQPQHF TGTGCCAGCAGTTTCGCAGGGGATAGCAATCAGCCCCAGCATTTT
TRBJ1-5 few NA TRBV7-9 CASSLDEQPQHF TGTGCCAGCAGCTTAGACGAGCAGCCCCAGCATTTT
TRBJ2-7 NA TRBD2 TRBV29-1 CSVVKRENEQYF TGCAGCGTTGTCAAGCGGGAGAACGAGCAGTACTTC
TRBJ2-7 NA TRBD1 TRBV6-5 CATQDARTGGEQYF TGTGCCACCCAGGACGCGAGGACAGGGGGCGAGCAGTACTTC
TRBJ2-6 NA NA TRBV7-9 CASSPQALIFSGANVLTF TGTGCCAGCAGTCCCCAAGCGCTTATATTCTCTGGGGCCAACGTCCTGACTTTC
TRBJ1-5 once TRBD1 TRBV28 CASSDRADQPQHF TGTGCCAGCAGCGACAGGGCTGATCAGCCCCAGCATTTT
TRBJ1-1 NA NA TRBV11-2 CASSLDMGDAFF TGTGCCAGCAGCTTAGATATGGGGGACGCTTTCTTT
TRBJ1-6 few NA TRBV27 CASSRPGLTNSPLHF TGTGCCAGCAGCCGTCCGGGACTCACAAATTCACCCCTCCACTTT
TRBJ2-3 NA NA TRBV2 CASRGEVMNTQYF TGTGCCAGCAGAGGGGAGGTTATGAATACGCAGTATTTT
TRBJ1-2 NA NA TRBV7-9 CASSLLGGSYGYTF TGTGCCAGCAGCTTATTGGGCGGTAGCTATGGCTACACCTTC
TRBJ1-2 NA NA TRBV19 CASSNLGGGYTF TGTGCCAGTAGCAACTTGGGGGGAGGCTACACCTTC
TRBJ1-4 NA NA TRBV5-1 CASTRFGGGGEKLFF TGCGCCAGCACCCGGTTCGGGGGAGGGGGTGAAAAACTGTTTTTT
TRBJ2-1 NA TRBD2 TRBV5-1 CASSSSGGVNEQFF TGCGCCAGCAGTTCCAGCGGGGGTGTCAATGAGCAGTTCTTC
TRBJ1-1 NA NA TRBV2 CATSSGNTEAFF TGTGCCACCTCCTCAGGGAACACTGAAGCTTTCTTT
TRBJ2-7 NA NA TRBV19 CASSIGSGGYEQYF TGTGCCAGTAGTATAGGGAGTGGAGGGTACGAGCAGTACTTC
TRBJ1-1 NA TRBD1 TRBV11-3 CASSPGQGMAEAFF TGTGCCAGCAGCCCAGGACAGGGCATGGCTGAAGCTTTCTTT
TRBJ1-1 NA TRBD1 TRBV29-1 CSVQGGTEAFF TGCAGCGTACAGGGGGGAACTGAAGCTTTCTTT
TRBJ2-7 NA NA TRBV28 CASSLRLPGKKQYF TGTGCCAGCAGTTTGAGACTACCGGGGAAGAAACAGTACTTC
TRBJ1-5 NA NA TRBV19 CASSPQQGGQPQHF TGTGCCAGTAGTCCCCAACAGGGAGGCCAGCCCCAGCATTTT
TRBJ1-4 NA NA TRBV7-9 CASSDGDLLGEKLFF TGTGCCAGCAGCGATGGTGACCTACTGGGGGAAAAACTGTTTTTT
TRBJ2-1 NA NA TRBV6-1 CASSEGTRAYNEQFF TGTGCCAGCAGTGAAGGGACTCGCGCCTACAATGAGCAGTTCTTC
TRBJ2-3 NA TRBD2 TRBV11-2 CASSFPRTSGATDTQYF TGTGCCAGCAGCTTCCCTAGAACTAGCGGGGCCACAGATACGCAGTATTTT
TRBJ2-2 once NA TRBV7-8 CASSVPALGMELFF TGTGCCAGCAGCGTCCCGGCCCTCGGGATGGAGCTGTTTTTT
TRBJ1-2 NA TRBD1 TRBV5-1 CASSPGTALYGYTF TGCGCCAGCAGCCCTGGGACAGCACTCTATGGCTACACCTTC
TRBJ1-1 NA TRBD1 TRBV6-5 CASSHPDRESEAFF TGTGCCAGCAGTCACCCCGACAGGGAGTCTGAAGCTTTCTTT
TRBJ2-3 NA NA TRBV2 CASSRDQDSDTQYF TGTGCCAGCAGCCGGGACCAGGACTCAGATACGCAGTATTTT